This TCR beta chain was recorded in a study of CD8+CD57+ T cells in acquired aplastic anemia. For the study at large: Mean DNA quantity obtained from sorted CD4+ and CD8+ cells was 3 to 3.5 ug.

CD8+CD57+ cell expansion had been shown by flow cytometry in patients chosen for sequencing. None of the patients had been given any therapy when their blood was sampled. With respect to this clonotype: What it binds is not known.

The germline V gene has CDR1 SGHAT and CDR2 FQNNGV. The CDR3 is 14 amino acids. The germline V and J ends were trimmed by 5 bases and 9 bases, with 17 bases remaining between them. Genomic DNA, serving as template, underwent TCR beta VDJ and CDR3 profiling. A single record per CDR3 protein comes from TCRdb applying MiXCR to the reads. The data contain 190,000 or so distinct CDR3 sequences, about half of them singletons. Study-wide points: Patients and healthy controls showed no significant CD8+ Simpson's diversity difference. In common between the patients and the controls were more than 25 CD8+ CDR3 sequences.

The sequence derives from a human donor with aplastic anemia. Sample: sorted CD4+, CD8+, or CD8+CD57+ T cells (not recorded which) from PBMCs. The rearrangement uses TRBV11-2 and TRBJ2-1, with a possible D match to TRBD2 (6 bases). CDR3 region: CASSHARERSEQFF. The CDR3 nucleotides read TGTGCCAGCAGCCATGCCCGGGAGAGGAGTGAGCAGTTCTTC.